The 30 T cell receptor beta chains presented below share a single source sample, sequenced in a study of human T cells and chemical hapten exposure (dated by TCRdb to the early 2020s). Library construction relied on RACE. The sequencer listed for this sample is NextSeq 500. TCRdb cleaned the public reads at Q25 with fastp, built clones with MiXCR and kept in-frame beta chains. Rows are unified per CDR3 protein, each entry keeping the most common DNA and genes. The sample contains 110,000 to 150,000 distinct CDR3 sequences, 12% of them found a single time. The ten largest make up more than 1.1% of the sample. The sample's time point label, decoded: patch test 2, 6 weeks after DPC sensitization. The treatment or condition label of this sample denotes: therapeutic diphenylcyclopropenone sensitization with weekly scalp DPC. The source was whole blood, collected in connection with sensitization to the hapten diphenylcyclopropenone (DPC). The receptors here all came from a woman between 50 and 59 years old with alopecia areata. Some clones in this sample may be carry-over from other donors' samples.

This clonotype came up many times. The chain is built from TRBV29-1 and TRBJ2-7, with D perhaps given as TRBD1 or TRBD2 (5 bases each). This CDR3 comprises 15 residues. Trimming removed 1 base at V and 1 base at J, with 14 bases between. CDR1 and CDR2 (germline): SQVTM, ANQGSEA. The CDR3 loop reads CSVEAPGRGSYEQYF. CDR3 nucleotides: TGCAGCGTTGAAGCCCCGGGACGTGGATCCTACGAGCAGTACTTC.

Of note for this clonotype: This may be a read error: a much more frequent sequence differs by one nucleotide. V is TRBV9 and J is TRBJ2-7; D may correspond to TRBD1 or TRBD2 (5 bases each). V shed 3 bases and J shed 1 base, with 11 bases lying between them. Germline V CDR1 and CDR2: SGDLS, YYNGEE. This CDR3 contains 14 residues. CDR3 in amino acids: CASSARGRSYEQYF. CDR3 sequence (DNA): TGTGCCAGCAGCGCCCGGGGCAGATCCTACGAGCAGTACTTC.

The chain employs TRBV11-2 and TRBJ2-1, with TRBD2 matching over 7 bases. This CDR3 region has 15 residues. Looked up from germline, CDR1 is SGHAT and CDR2 is FQNNGV. With 5 bases clipped from V and 5 bases from J, the junction kept 9 bases outside the gene matches. CDR3 in amino acids: CASSPRTRSHNEQFF. The CDR3 nucleotides are TGTGCCAGCAGCCCCAGGACTAGAAGCCACAATGAGCAGTTCTTC.

This chain links TRBV20-1 with TRBJ2-1, with 14 nucleotides matching TRBD2. V trimming: 6 bases; J trimming: 9 bases; junction bases outside the gene matches: 13. The CDR3 totals 16 residues. CDR1 is DFQATT, CDR2 SNEGSKA, per germline (reference sequence). CDR3 nucleotide sequence: TGCAGTGCCCTAAGCGGGACTAGCGGGAGAAGTTTTGAGCAGTTCTTC. Protein: CSALSGTSGRSFEQFF.

The chain combines TRBV27 with TRBJ2-7; no definite D call. There are 15 residues in the CDR3. Germline lookup yields CDR1 MNHEY and CDR2 SMNVEV (reference sequence). V was clipped by 3 bases and J by 4 bases, with 16 bases between them. CDR3 DNA sequence: TGTGCCAGCAGTTTTCGGGCAAGTCCCTCTTACGAGCAGTACTTC. Translating it yields CASSFRASPSYEQYF.

CDR3 sequence reads: CASQPGQSNQPQHF. The CDR3 DNA follows: TGTGCCAGTCAGCCCGGACAGAGCAATCAGCCCCAGCATTTT. This chain joins TRBV19 and TRBJ1-5, with D possibly being TRBD1 (6 bases). CDR3 length: 14 residues. Trimming cost V 8 bases and J 1 base, with 12 bases left between them. Germline V lookup: CDR1 LNHDA, CDR2 SQIVND (reference sequence).

This rearrangement joins TRBV20-1 to TRBJ2-7; 10 nucleotides align to TRBD2. The V gene's germline CDR1 is DFQATT and CDR2 SNEGSKA (reference sequence). Trimming at V came to 0 bases and at J to 5 bases, leaving 4 bases not matched to a gene. CDR3 length: 14 amino acids. In DNA form, the CDR3 reads TGCAGTGCTAGAGATCCTAGCGGGAGACACGAGCAGTACTTC. Amino acid sequence: CSARDPSGRHEQYF.

This chain uses TRBV9 with TRBJ2-3, with D possibly matching TRBD1 (5 bases). This CDR3 contains 15 residues. CDR1 is SGDLS, CDR2 YYNGEE, per germline. The V end lost 3 bases, the J end lost 0 bases, and 11 bases lay between the germline ends. The CDR3 DNA reads TGTGCCAGCAGCGCCCAGGGAACTAGCACAGATACGCAGTATTTT. It is translated as CASSAQGTSTDTQYF.

Ten or more counts support this clonotype. This chain connects TRBV6-2 or TRBV6-3 to TRBJ2-7; 8 positions match TRBD1. This CDR3 has 12 residues. V dropped 8 bases and J dropped 6; count of bases not matched to a gene: 6. CDR1 and CDR2 (germline): MNHEY, SVGEGT. The CDR3 reads CASGDRGREQYF. In DNA, the CDR3 is TGTGCCAGCGGCGACAGGGGTCGCGAGCAGTACTTC.

Many counts were recorded for this clonotype. The chain combines TRBV7-3 with TRBJ2-1, with 7 bases fitting TRBD2. The CDR3 is made up of 16 amino acids. Looked up from germline, CDR1 is SGHTA and CDR2 is FQGTGA. Trimming at V came to 1 base and at J to 10 bases, leaving 13 bases not matched to a gene. The CDR3 sequence: CASSLITAGVAQEQFF. The CDR3 DNA follows: TGTGCCAGCAGCTTAATAACGGCGGGAGTCGCCCAAGAGCAGTTCTTC.

The chain joins TRBV20-1 to TRBJ2-3; D may be TRBD2 (5 bases). Germline V gene lookup returns CDR1 DFQATT and CDR2 SNEGSKA (reference sequence). V was shortened by 6 bases and J by 3 bases, with 16 bases between the two germline ends. This CDR3 is 14 amino acids long. The CDR3 sequence is CSASPLSGTDTQYF. For the CDR3, the DNA is TGCAGTGCGAGCCCCCTCAGCGGAACAGATACGCAGTATTTT.

This clonotype occurred many times. V and J are TRBV5-1 and TRBJ2-3; maybe TRBD1 (5 bases). Between the trimmed V and J ends, which lost 3 bases and 4 bases, there was a span of 9 bases. There are 13 residues in the CDR3. The germline CDR1 and CDR2 sequences are SGHRS and YFSETQ. CDR3 nucleotides: TGCGCCAGCAGCTCCCAGGGCCCAGATACGCAGTATTTT. It encodes CASSSQGPDTQYF.

In its sample, this clonotype was seen many times. The J gene is TRBJ2-5, the V gene TRBV11-2; D perhaps matches TRBD2 (5 bases). V lost 3 bases and J lost 10, with 18 bases in between. The CDR3 spans 14 residues. CDR1 is SGHAT and CDR2 is FQNNGV in the germline V gene. DNA for the CDR3: TGTGCCAGCAGCTTGGAGGCCCCCCCATGGAACCAGTACTTC. As protein: CASSLEAPPWNQYF. Supplemented by reference TRBV11-2 and TRBJ2-5, the full variable domain reads EAGVAQSPRYKIIEKRQSVAFWCNPISGHATLYWYQQILGQGPKLLIQFQNNGVVDDSQLPKDRFSAERLKGVDSTLKIQPAKLEDSAVYLCASSLEAPPWNQYFGPGTRLLVL.

The chain couples TRBV12-3 or TRBV12-4 to TRBJ2-4; 8 bases map to TRBD1. The CDR3 length is 16 residues. Germline trimming cut 5 bases from V and 6 bases from J; bases unmatched to any gene: 12. The CDR3 bases are TGTGCCAGCAGTCCCGGGGCAGGGGGCCTGGGAAACATTCAGTACTTC. It is translated as CASSPGAGGLGNIQYF.

This clonotype was counted only a few times. This chain joins TRBV7-6 and TRBJ2-2; D not certain. The length of the CDR3 is 15 residues. V was trimmed by 2 bases and J by 5 bases, leaving 12 bases between them. Germline V lookup: CDR1 SGHVS, CDR2 FNYEAQ. As DNA, the CDR3 is TGTGCCAGCAGCTTACTACAGTTGGGGACCGGGGAGCTGTTTTTT. Protein: CASSLLQLGTGELFF.

This clonotype was seen only a few times. The chain employs TRBV12-3 or TRBV12-4 and TRBJ2-1, with TRBD1 matching 8 bases. The ends lost 1 base at V and 3 bases at J; junction bases unmatched: 5. CDR3 size: 16 residues. CDR3 DNA sequence: TGTGCCAGCAGTTTAGTGACAGGGGTCGGCTACAATGAGCAGTTCTTC. Its protein product is CASSLVTGVGYNEQFF.

This clonotype has a handful of counts. This chain uses TRBV5-1 with TRBJ2-2; 7 nucleotides align to TRBD1. The germline CDR1 and CDR2 sequences are SGHRS and YFSETQ. V trimming: 4 bases; J trimming: 7 bases; junction bases outside the gene matches: 7. This CDR3 is 14 amino acids long. The CDR3, as DNA: TGCGCCAGCAGCCAAAGTGGGACAGTCGGGGAGCTGTTTTTT. Encoded protein: CASSQSGTVGELFF.

The gene calls are TRBV7-9 and TRBJ2-3, with no clear D. Germline CDR1 SEHNR, CDR2 FQNEAQ (reference sequence). The CDR3 length is 16 residues. Trimming shortened V by 3 bases and J by 2 bases, and 15 bases separated the two germline ends. The CDR3: CASSLAPRLVTDTQYF. The CDR3 nucleotides read TGTGCCAGCAGCTTGGCGCCGAGGCTAGTCACAGATACGCAGTATTTT.

The table lists this clonotype with many counts. The V call is TRBV10-3, the J call TRBJ2-5; TRBD2 matches at 10 bases. Trimming took 4 bases from V and 7 from J; bases not matched to a gene: 6. Germline CDR1 reads ENHRY; CDR2 reads SYGVKD. The CDR3 is made up of 14 amino acids. CDR3 DNA: TGTGCCATCAGTGCTACTAGCGGGGACCTGACCCAGTACTTC. It translates to CAISATSGDLTQYF.

The chain has TRBV11-3 and TRBJ2-3, with TRBD1 matching 9 bases. Per the germline V gene, CDR1 is SGHNT and CDR2 is YENEEA. Germline trimming cut 3 bases from V and 3 bases from J; bases unmatched to any gene: 4. The CDR3 is 15 amino acids. As DNA, the CDR3 is TGTGCCAGCAGCTTGGGACAGGGAGAGACAGATACGCAGTATTTT. It encodes CASSLGQGETDTQYF.

This CDR3 reads CASSPPGRGAGEQYF. The CDR3 DNA is TGTGCCAGCAGTCCCCCGGGGAGGGGAGCAGGCGAGCAGTACTTC. The chain uses TRBV12-3 or TRBV12-4 and TRBJ2-7, with 7 bases lining up with TRBD2. CDR3 length: 15 amino acids. The junction had 13 bases not matched to a gene; V was cut back by 5 bases and J by 6 bases.

This clonotype was recorded many times. The chain uses TRBV7-4 and TRBJ1-6; 9 bases are a match to TRBD1. CDR1 is SGHVT, CDR2 SQSDAQ, per germline. V lost 2 bases to trimming and J lost 8 bases; unmatched junction nucleotides: 7. CDR3 length: 16 residues. The CDR3 DNA follows: TGTGCCAGCAGCTTAAGGCTGGGACAGGGACATTCACCCCTCCACTTT. It encodes CASSLRLGQGHSPLHF.

The V gene is TRBV12-3 or TRBV12-4, the J gene TRBJ2-1, with a weak D call TRBD2 (6 bases). CDR3 length: 13 amino acids. V was clipped by 6 bases and J by 6 bases, with 12 bases between them. The chain's CDR3 is CASRLGLRNEQFF. As DNA, the CDR3 is TGTGCCAGCAGATTGGGACTCCGCAATGAGCAGTTCTTC.

This chain joins TRBV20-1 and TRBJ2-3; no clear D gene. Germline-derived CDR1 and CDR2 are DFQATT and SNEGSKA (reference sequence). CDR3 length: 11 amino acids. Trimming took off 4 bases at V and 2 bases at J, with 4 bases between the two ends. The CDR3 DNA follows: TGCAGTGCTATAATCACAGATACGCAGTATTTT. Amino acid sequence: CSAIITDTQYF.

The chain combines TRBV18 with TRBJ2-3, with 8 bases identical to TRBD1. The V gene's germline CDR1 is KGHSH and CDR2 LQKENI. This CDR3 spans 15 amino acids. Trimming cost V 2 bases and J 4 bases; bases outside gene matches: 5. The CDR3 loop is CASSPGQGIADTQYF. The DNA of the CDR3 is TGTGCCAGCTCACCAGGACAGGGTATCGCAGATACGCAGTATTTT.

This clonotype was observed many times. The chain has TRBV5-1 and TRBJ2-7, with 9 bases fitting TRBD2. CDR1 is SGHRS, CDR2 YFSETQ, per germline. V shed 0 bases and J 2 bases; nucleotides not matched to a gene: 6. This CDR3 comprises 16 residues. CDR3 amino acids: CASSLAASGATYEQYF. DNA for the CDR3: TGCGCCAGCAGCTTGGCCGCTAGCGGGGCTACCTACGAGCAGTACTTC. The complete variable domain, with remaining parts taken from reference TRBV5-1 and TRBJ2-7, reads KAGVTQTPRYLIKTRGQQVTLSCSPISGHRSVSWYQQTPGQGLQFLFEYFSETQRNKGNFPGRFSGRQFSNSRSEMNVSTLELGDSALYLCASSLAASGATYEQYFGPGTRLTVT.

To note about this clonotype: A much larger clonotype is one base distant, so this may be a read error. V is TRBV7-2 and J is TRBJ2-3; D gene uncertain. The V and J ends lost 5 bases and 6 bases respectively, with 9 bases between them. Per germline, CDR1 SGHTA and CDR2 FQGNSA. This CDR3 has 12 amino acids. CDR3 nucleotides: TGTGCCAGCAGCCCTAACGGGGATACGCAGTATTTT. Protein product: CASSPNGDTQYF.

This clonotype was seen only a few times. The gene calls are TRBV20-1 and TRBJ1-5; maybe TRBD1 (5 bases). Germline V gives CDR1 DFQATT, CDR2 SNEGSKA (reference sequence). Between the trimmed V and J ends, which lost 2 bases and 2 bases, there was a span of 10 bases. CDR3 length equals 14 residues. The CDR3 sequence: CSARIGVGNQPQHF. DNA of the CDR3: TGCAGTGCTAGAATAGGGGTGGGCAATCAGCCCCAGCATTTT.

The rearrangement links TRBV18 to TRBJ2-1, with unresolved D. Trimming left V 3 bases short and J 8 bases short, with 11 bases between. Germline loops: CDR1 KGHSH, CDR2 LQKENI. CDR3 length: 13 amino acids. CDR3 DNA sequence: TGTGCCAGCTCACCCCCGGTGGTGGATGAGCAGTTCTTC. It codes for CASSPPVVDEQFF.

Concerning this clonotype itself: This clone may be a read error of a much larger clone one base away. This chain links TRBV7-2 with TRBJ2-1; D gene uncertain. The CDR3 loop spans 15 amino acids. Germline V lookup: CDR1 SGHTA, CDR2 FQGNSA. The V end lost 5 bases, the J end lost 1 base, and 12 bases lay between the germline ends. The CDR3 bases are TGTGCCAGCAGCATATTACTGGGTTCCTACAATGAGCAGTTCTTC. Protein: CASSILLGSYNEQFF.